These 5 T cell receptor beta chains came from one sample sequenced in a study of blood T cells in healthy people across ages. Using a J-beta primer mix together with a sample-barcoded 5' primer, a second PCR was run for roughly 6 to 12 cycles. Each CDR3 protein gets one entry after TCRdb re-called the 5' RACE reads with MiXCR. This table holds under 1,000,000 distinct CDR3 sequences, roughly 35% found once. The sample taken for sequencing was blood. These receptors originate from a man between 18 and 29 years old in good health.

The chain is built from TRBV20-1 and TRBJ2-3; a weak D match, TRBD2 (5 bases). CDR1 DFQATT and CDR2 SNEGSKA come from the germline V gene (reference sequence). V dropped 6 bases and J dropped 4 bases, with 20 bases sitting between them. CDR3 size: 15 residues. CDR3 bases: TGCAGTGCCCTCAGCGGAGCCCAGACCCCAGATACGCAGTATTTT. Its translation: CSALSGAQTPDTQYF.

CDR3 DNA: TGCAGCGTGGGCCTAGCGGGAGGAGTCTACAATGAGCAGTTCTTC. As protein: CSVGLAGGVYNEQFF. The chain combines TRBV29-1 with TRBJ2-1; 11 bases fit TRBD2. CDR1 is SQVTM, CDR2 ANQGSEA, per germline. V shed 6 bases and J 3 bases; nucleotides not matched to a gene: 7. This CDR3 is built from 15 residues.

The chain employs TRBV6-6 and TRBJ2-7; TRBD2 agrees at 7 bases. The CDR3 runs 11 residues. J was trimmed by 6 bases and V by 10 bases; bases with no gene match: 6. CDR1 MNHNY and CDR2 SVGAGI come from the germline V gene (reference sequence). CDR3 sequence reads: CATARGVEQYF. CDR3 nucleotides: TGTGCCACCGCCCGGGGGGTCGAGCAGTACTTC.

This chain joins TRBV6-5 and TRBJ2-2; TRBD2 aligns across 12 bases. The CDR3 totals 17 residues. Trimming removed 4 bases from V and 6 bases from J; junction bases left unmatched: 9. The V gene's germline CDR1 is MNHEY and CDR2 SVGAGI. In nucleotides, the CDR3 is TGTGCCAGCAGTTCGACTAGCGGGAGAGTTGTCGCCGGGGAGCTGTTTTTT. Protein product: CASSSTSGRVVAGELFF.

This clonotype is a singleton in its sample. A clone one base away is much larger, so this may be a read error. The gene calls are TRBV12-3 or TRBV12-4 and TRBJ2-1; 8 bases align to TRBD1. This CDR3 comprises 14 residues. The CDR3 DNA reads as TGTACCAGCAGTGGGGGGACAGGACCAAAAGGGCAGTTCTTC. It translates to CTSSGGTGPKGQFF.